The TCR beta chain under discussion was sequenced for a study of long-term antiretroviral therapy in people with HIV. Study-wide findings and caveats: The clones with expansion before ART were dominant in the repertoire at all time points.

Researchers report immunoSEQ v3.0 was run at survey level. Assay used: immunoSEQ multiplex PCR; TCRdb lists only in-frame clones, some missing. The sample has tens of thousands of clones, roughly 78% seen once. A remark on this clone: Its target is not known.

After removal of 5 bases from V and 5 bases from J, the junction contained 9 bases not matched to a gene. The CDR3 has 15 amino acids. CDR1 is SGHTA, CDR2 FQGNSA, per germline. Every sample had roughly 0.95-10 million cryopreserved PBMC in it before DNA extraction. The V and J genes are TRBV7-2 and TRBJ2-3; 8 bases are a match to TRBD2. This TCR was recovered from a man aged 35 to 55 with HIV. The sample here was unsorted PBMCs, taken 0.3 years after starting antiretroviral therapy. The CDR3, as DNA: TGTGCCAGCAGCCTGTCGGGGGGGGCAGGAGATACGCAGTATTTT. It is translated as CASSLSGGAGDTQYF. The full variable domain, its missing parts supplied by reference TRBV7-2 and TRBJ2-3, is GAGVSQSPSNKVTEKGKDVELRCDPISGHTALYWYRQSLGQGLEFLIYFQGNSAPDKSGLPSDRFSAERTGGSVSTLTIQRTQQEDSAVYLCASSLSGGAGDTQYFGPGTRLTVL.